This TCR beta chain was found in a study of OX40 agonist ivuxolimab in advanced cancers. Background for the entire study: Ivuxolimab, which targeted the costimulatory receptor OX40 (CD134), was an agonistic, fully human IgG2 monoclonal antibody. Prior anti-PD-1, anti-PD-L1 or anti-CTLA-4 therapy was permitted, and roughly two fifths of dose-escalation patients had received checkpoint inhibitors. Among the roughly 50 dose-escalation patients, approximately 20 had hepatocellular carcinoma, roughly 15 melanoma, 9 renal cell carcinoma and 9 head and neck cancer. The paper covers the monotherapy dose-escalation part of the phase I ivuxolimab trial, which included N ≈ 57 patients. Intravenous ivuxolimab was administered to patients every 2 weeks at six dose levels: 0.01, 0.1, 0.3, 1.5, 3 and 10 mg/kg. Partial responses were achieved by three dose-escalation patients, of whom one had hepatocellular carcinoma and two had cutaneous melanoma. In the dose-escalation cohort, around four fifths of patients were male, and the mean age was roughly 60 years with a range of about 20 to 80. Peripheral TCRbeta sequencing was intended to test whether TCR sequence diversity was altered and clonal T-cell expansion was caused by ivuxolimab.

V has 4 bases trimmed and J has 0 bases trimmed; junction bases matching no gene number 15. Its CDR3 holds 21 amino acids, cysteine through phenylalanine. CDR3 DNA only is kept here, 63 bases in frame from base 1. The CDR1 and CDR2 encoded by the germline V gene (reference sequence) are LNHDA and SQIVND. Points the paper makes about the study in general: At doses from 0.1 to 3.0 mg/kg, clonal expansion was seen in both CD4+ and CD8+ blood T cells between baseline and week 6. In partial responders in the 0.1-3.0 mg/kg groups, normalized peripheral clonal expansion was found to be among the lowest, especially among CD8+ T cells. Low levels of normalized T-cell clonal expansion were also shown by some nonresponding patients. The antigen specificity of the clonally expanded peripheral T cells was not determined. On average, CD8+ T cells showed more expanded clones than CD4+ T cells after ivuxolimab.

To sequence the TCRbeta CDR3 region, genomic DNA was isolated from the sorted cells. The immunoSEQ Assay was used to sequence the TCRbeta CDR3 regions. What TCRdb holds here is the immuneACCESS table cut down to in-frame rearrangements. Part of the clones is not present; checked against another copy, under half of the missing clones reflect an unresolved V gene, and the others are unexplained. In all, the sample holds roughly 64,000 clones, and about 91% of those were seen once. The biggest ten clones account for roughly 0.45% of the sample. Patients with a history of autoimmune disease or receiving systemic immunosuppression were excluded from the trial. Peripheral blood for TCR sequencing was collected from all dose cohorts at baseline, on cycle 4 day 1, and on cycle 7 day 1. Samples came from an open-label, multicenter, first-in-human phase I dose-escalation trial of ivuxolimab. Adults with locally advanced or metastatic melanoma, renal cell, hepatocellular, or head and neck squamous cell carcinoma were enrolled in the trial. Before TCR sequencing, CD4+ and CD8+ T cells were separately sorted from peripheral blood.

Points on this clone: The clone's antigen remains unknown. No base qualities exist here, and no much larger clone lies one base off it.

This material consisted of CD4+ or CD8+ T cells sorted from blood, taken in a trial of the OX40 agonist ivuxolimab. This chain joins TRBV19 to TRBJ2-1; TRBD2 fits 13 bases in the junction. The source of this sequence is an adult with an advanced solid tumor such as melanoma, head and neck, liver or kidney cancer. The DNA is TGTGCCAGTAGTACACCCCCGGGACTAGCGGGACAACTTCCCTCCTACAATGAGCAGTTCTTC. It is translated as CASSTPPGLAGQLPSYNEQFF.